The rows below give T cell receptor beta chains drawn from one sample of a study of blood T cell repertoires in COVID-19. Libraries were prepared by immunoSEQ multiplex PCR; TCRdb keeps only in-frame clonotypes and omits some of them. The data hold approximately 200,000 clones, with around 83% observed a single time. The sample was peripheral blood. These receptors were collected from a man between 50 and 59 years old who had recovered from COVID-19. CDR3s include the opening cysteine and the closing phenylalanine or tryptophan. D genes are given only for firm matches. The size field is filled for only some rows; it gives once, few, many or a size class.

clone_size d_call j_call v_call cdr3_aa cdr3_nt
- TRBD2 TRBJ2-1 TRBV5-1 CASSPRSGGFYNEQFF TGCGCCAGCAGCCCCCGCTCGGGAGGGTTCTACAATGAGCAGTTCTTC
- - TRBJ2-5 TRBV28 CASSFLSSVKETQYF TGTGCCAGCAGTTTTTTGTCTAGCGTAAAAGAGACCCAGTACTTC
- TRBD2 TRBJ2-5 TRBV19 CASSIESGDRETQYF TGTGCCAGTAGTATCGAAAGCGGGGATAGGGAGACCCAGTACTTC
- - TRBJ2-7 TRBV6-5 CASRGDITYEQYF TGTGCCAGCAGAGGGGACATTACCTACGAGCAGTACTTC
once - TRBJ2-2 TRBV18 CASSPKGANIGELFF TGTGCCAGCTCACCAAAAGGGGCCAATATCGGGGAGCTGTTTTTT
- TRBD1 TRBJ2-1 TRBV12-3/TRBV12-4 CASKLGTGGEQFF TGTGCCAGCAAGCTGGGGACAGGTGGTGAGCAGTTCTTC
- - TRBJ2-1 TRBV15 CATSRVGTAYNEQFF TGTGCCACCAGCAGGGTAGGGACTGCCTACAATGAGCAGTTCTTC
- TRBD2 TRBJ2-1 TRBV13 CASTLGLAGVEQFF TGTGCCAGCACCTTGGGACTAGCGGGAGTTGAGCAGTTCTTC
few TRBD2 TRBJ2-1 TRBV24-1 CATSDRGRRGNEQFF TGTGCCACCAGTGACCGGGGCCGGCGGGGGAATGAGCAGTTCTTC
- TRBD2 TRBJ2-1 TRBV30 CAWIPSGRSYNEQFF TGTGCCTGGATTCCAAGCGGGAGGTCCTACAATGAGCAGTTCTTC
- - TRBJ2-3 TRBV18 CASSLFTDTQYF TGTGCCAGCTCACTCTTCACAGATACGCAGTATTTT
- - TRBJ2-3 TRBV30 CASTALKGRQDTQYF TGTGCTTCGACCGCCTTGAAGGGGAGGCAAGATACGCAGTATTTT
few - TRBJ2-2 TRBV3-1/TRBV3-2 CASSQFGGKGSGELFF TGTGCCAGCAGCCAATTCGGAGGTAAAGGGTCCGGGGAGCTGTTTTTT